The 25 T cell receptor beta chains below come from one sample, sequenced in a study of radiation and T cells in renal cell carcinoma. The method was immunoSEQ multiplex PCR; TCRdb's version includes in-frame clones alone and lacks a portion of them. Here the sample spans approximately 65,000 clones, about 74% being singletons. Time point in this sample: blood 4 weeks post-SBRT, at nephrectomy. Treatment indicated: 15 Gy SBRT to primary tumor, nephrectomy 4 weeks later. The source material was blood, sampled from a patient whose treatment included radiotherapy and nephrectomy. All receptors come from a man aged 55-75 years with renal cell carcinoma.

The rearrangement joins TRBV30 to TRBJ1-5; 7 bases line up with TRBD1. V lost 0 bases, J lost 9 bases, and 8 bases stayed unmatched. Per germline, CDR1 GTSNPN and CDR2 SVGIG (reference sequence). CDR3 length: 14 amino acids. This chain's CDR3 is CAWSVRQGPRPQHF. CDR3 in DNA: TGTGCCTGGAGTGTACGACAGGGTCCTCGGCCCCAGCATTTT.

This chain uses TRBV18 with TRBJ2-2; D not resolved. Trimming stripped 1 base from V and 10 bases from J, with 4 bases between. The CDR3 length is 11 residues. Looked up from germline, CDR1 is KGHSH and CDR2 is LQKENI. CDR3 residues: CASSPLEELFF. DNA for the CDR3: TGTGCCAGCTCACCACTGGAGGAGCTGTTTTTT.

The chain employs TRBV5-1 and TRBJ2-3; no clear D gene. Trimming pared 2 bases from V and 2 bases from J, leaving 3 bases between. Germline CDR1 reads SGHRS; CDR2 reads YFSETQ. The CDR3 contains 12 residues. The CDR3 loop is CASSLDTDTQYF. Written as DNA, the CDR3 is TGCGCCAGCAGCTTAGACACAGATACGCAGTATTTT. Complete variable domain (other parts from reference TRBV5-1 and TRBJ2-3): KAGVTQTPRYLIKTRGQQVTLSCSPISGHRSVSWYQQTPGQGLQFLFEYFSETQRNKGNFPGRFSGRQFSNSRSEMNVSTLELGDSALYLCASSLDTDTQYFGPGTRLTVL.

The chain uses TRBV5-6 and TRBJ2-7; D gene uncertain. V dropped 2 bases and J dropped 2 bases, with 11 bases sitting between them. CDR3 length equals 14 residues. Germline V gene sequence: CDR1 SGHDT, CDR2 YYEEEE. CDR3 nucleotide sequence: TGTGCCAGCAGCTTTGGGGTTCTTACCTACGAGCAGTACGTC. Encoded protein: CASSFGVLTYEQYV.

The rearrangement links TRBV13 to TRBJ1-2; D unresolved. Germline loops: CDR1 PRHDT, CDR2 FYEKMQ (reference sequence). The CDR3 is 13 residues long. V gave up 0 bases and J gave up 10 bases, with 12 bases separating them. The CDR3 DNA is TGTGCCAGCAGCTTAGGCAGGTCATCATCCTACACCTTC. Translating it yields CASSLGRSSSYTF. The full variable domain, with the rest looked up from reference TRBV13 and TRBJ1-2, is AAGVIQSPRHLIKEKRETATLKCYPIPRHDTVYWYQQGPGQDPQFLISFYEKMQSDKGSIPDRFSAQQFSDYHSELNMSSLELGDSALYFCASSLGRSSSYTFGSGTRLTVV.

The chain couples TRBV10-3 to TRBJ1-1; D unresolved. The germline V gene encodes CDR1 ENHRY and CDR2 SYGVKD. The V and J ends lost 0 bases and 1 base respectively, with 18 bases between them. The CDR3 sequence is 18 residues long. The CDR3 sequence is CAISESSLFGSQNTEAFF. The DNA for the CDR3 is TGTGCCATCAGTGAGTCATCTCTATTCGGGTCACAGAACACTGAAGCTTTCTTT.

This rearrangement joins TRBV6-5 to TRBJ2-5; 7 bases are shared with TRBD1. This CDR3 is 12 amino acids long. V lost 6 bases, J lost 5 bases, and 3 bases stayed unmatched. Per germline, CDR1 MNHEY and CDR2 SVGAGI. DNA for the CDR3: TGTGCCAGCAGAGACAGGGTTGAGACCCAGTACTTC. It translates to CASRDRVETQYF.

The CDR3 here is CAIGGETQYF. CDR3 bases: TGTGCCATCGGGGGGGAGACCCAGTACTTC. V gene TRBV10-3 combines with J gene TRBJ2-5, with D maybe TRBD2 (6 bases). Germline V gene sequence: CDR1 ENHRY, CDR2 SYGVKD. The CDR3 loop spans 10 amino acids. V lost 8 bases, J lost 5 bases, and 6 bases lay in between.

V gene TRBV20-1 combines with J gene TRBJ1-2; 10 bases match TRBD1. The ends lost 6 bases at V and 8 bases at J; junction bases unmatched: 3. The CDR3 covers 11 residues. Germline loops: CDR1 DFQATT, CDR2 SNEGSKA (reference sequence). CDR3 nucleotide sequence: TGCAGTGCGGACAGGGGGGTAGGCTACACCTTC. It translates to CSADRGVGYTF.

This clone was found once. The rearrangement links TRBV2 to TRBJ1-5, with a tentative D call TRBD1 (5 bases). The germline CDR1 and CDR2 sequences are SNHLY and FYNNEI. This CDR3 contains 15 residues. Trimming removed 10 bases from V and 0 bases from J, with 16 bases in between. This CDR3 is CATRQTLRSNQPQHF. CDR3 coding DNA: TGTGCCACCCGACAGACCCTGCGTAGCAATCAGCCCCAGCATTTT.

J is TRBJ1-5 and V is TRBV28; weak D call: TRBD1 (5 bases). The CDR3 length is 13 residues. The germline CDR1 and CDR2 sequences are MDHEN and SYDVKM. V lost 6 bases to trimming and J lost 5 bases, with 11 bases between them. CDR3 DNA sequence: TGTGCCAGCAGCCCCAGGGCGGATCAGCCCCAGCATTTT. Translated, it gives CASSPRADQPQHF.

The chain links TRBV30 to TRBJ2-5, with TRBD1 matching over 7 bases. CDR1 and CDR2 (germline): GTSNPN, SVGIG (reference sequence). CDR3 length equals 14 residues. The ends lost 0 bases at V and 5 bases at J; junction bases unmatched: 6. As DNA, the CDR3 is TGTGCCTGGAGTGTACTCGGACAGGAGGAGACCCAGTACTTC. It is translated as CAWSVLGQEETQYF.

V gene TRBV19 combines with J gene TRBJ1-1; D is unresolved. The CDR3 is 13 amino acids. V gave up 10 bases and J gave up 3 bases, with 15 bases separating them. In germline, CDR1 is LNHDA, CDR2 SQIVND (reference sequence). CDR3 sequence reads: CATREARDTEAFF. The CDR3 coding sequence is TGTGCCACCCGCGAGGCAAGGGACACTGAAGCTTTCTTT.

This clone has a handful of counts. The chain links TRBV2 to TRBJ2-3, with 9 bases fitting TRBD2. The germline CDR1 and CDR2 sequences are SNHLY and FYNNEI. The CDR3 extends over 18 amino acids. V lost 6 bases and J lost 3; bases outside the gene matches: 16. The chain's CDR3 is CASRAPPPGTSRTDTQYF. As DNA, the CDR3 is TGTGCCAGCAGGGCACCCCCGCCAGGGACTAGCAGAACAGATACGCAGTATTTT. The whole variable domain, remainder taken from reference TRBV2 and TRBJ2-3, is EPEVTQTPSHQVTQMGQEVILRCVPISNHLYFYWYRQILGQKVEFLVSFYNNEISEKSEIFDDQFSVERPDGSNFTLKIRSTKLEDSAMYFCASRAPPPGTSRTDTQYFGPGTRLTVL.

DNA for the CDR3: TGCGCCAGCTCCCAGCCGGGACTAGCGGGGGGGCCCCGAGATACGCAGTATTTT. Amino acids: CASSQPGLAGGPRDTQYF. V and J are TRBV10-2 and TRBJ2-3; 16 bases are a match to TRBD2. Germline CDR1 reads WSHSY; CDR2 reads SAAADI. V dropped 8 bases and J dropped 5; count of bases not matched to a gene: 13. This CDR3 is built from 18 residues.

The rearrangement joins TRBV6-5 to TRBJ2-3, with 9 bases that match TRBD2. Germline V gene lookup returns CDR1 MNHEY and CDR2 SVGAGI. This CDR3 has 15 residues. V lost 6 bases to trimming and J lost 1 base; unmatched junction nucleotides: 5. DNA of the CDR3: TGTGCCAGCAGAGGGGGACTAGCCGGCACAGATACGCAGTATTTT. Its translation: CASRGGLAGTDTQYF.

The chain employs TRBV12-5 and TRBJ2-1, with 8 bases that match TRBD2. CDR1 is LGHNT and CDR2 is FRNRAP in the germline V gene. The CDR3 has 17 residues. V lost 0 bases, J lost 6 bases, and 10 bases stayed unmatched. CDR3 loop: CASGLVDISGGGNEQFF. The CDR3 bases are TGTGCTAGTGGTTTGGTAGATATCTCGGGAGGGGGCAATGAGCAGTTCTTC. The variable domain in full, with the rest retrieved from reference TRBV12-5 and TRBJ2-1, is DARVTQTPRHKVTEMGQEVTMRCQPILGHNTVFWYRQTMMQGLELLAYFRNRAPLDDSGMPKDRFSAEMPDATLATLKIQPSEPRDSAVYFCASGLVDISGGGNEQFFGPGTRLTVL.

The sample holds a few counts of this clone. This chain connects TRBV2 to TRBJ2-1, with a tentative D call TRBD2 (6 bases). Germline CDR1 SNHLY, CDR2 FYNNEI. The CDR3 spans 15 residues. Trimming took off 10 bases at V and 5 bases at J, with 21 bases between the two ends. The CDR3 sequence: CATYPPGLRDNEQFF. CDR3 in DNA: TGTGCCACCTACCCGCCGGGACTCCGAGACAATGAGCAGTTCTTC.

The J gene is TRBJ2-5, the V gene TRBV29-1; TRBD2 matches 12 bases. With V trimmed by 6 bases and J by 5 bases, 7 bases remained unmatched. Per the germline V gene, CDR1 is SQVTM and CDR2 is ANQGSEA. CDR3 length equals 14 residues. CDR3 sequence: CSVASGRAQETQYF. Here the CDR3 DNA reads TGCAGCGTGGCTAGCGGGAGGGCCCAGGAGACCCAGTACTTC.

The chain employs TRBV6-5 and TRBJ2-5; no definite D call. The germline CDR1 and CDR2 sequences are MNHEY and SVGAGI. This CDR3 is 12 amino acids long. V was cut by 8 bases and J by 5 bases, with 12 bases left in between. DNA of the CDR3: TGTGCCAGCGGCCCCCTCCCGGAGACCCAGTACTTC. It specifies CASGPLPETQYF.

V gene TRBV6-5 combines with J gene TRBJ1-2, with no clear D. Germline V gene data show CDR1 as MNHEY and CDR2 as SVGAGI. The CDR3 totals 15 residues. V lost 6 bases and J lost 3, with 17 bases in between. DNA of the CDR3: TGTGCCAGCAGCTTACTTGGGGTCTACGACTATGGCTACACCTTC. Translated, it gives CASSLLGVYDYGYTF.

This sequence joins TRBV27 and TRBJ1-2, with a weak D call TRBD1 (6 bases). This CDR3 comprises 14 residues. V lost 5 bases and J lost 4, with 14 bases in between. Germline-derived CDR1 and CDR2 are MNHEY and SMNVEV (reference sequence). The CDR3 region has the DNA TGTGCCAGCAGTCGAGGGGGTTTCGGCTATGGCTACACCTTC. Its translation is CASSRGGFGYGYTF.

CDR3 amino acids: CASSESWRGGRNEQFF. The CDR3 DNA follows: TGCGCCAGCAGTGAGTCTTGGCGGGGGGGCCGAAATGAGCAGTTCTTC. The chain combines TRBV10-1 with TRBJ2-1; TRBD2 matches 9 bases. Per the germline V gene, CDR1 is WNHNN and CDR2 is SYGVQD (reference sequence). The length of the CDR3 is 16 residues. J was trimmed by 7 bases and V by 0 bases; bases with no gene match: 7.

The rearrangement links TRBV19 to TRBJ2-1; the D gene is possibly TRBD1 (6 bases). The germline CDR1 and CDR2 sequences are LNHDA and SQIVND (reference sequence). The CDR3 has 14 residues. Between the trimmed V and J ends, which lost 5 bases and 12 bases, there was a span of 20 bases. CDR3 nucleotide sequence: TGTGCCAGTAGTCCCCCGATCGGGACATCCGGGCAGTTCTTC. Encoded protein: CASSPPIGTSGQFF.

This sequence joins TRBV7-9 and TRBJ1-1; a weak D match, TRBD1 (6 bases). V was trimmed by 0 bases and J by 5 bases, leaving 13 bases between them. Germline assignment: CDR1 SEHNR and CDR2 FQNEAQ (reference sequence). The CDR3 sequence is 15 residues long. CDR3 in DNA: TGTGCCAGCAGCTTAGCGCTGGGGACATGGACTGAAGCTTTCTTT. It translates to CASSLALGTWTEAFF.